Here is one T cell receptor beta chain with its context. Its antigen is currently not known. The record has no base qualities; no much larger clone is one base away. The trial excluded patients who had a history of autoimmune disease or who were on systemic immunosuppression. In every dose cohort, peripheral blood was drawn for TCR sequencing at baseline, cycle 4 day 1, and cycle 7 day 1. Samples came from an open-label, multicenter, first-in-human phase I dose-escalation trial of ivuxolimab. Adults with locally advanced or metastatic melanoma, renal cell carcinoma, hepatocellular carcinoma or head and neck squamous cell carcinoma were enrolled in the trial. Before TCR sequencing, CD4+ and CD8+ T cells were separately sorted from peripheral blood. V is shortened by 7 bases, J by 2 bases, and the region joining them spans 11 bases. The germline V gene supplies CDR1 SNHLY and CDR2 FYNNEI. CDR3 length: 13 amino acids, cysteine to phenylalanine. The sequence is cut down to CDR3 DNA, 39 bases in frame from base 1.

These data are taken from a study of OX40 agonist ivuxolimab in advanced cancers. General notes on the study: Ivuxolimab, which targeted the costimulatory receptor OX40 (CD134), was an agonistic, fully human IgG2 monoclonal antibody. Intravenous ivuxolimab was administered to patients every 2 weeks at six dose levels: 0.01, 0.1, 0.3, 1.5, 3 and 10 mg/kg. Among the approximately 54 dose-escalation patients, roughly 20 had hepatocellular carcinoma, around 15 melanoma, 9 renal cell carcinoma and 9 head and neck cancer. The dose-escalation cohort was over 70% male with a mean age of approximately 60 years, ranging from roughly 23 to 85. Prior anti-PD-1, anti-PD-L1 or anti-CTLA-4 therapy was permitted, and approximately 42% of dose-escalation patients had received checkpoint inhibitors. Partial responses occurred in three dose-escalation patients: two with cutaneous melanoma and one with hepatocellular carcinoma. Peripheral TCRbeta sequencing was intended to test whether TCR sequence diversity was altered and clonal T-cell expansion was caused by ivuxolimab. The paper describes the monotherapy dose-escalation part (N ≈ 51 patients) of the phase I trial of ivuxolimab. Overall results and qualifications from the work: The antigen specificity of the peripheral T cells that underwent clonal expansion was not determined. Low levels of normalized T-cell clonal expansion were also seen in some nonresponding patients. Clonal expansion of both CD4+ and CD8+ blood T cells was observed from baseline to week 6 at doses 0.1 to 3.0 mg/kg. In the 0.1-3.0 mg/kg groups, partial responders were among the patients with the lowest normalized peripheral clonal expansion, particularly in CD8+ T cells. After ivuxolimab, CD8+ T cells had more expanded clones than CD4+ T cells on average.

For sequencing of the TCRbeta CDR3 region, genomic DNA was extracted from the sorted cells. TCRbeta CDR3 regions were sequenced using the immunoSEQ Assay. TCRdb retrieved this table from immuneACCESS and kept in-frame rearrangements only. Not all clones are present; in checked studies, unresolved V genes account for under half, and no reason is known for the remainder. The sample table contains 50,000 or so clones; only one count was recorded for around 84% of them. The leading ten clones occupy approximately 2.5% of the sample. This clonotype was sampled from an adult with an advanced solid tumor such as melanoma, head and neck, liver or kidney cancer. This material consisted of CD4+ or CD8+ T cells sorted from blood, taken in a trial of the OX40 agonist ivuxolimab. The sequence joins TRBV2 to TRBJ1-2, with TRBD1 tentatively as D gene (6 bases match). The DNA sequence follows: TGTGCCAGCACCCTCGACAGGAACTATGGCTACACCTTC. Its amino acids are CASTLDRNYGYTF.